Listed below are T cell receptor beta chains from one sample, sequenced in a study of blood T cell repertoires in COVID-19. The protocol was immunoSEQ multiplex PCR, while the TCRdb copy is restricted to in-frame clones and leaves out a portion. The table lists over 250,000 clones, about 87% of them singletons, with roughly 6.1% in the top ten. Sequencing was carried out using peripheral blood. The receptors shown here come from a woman aged 45-65 years with COVID-19, enrolled during active disease. The CDR3 runs from the conserved cysteine through the conserved F or W. A D gene is named only where the DNA matches it firmly. A row's size may be missing; if present it is once, few, many or a size class.

j_call clone_size d_call v_call cdr3_nt cdr3_aa
TRBJ2-1 - TRBD2 TRBV3-1/TRBV3-2 TGTGCCAGCAGCCCCTACGTAGCGGGACAAGACAATGAGCAGTTCTTC CASSPYVAGQDNEQFF
TRBJ2-7 - - TRBV7-2 TGTGCCAGCAGCTTAGTAGTGACAGGTACCTACGAGCAGTACTTC CASSLVVTGTYEQYF
TRBJ2-1 once TRBD1 TRBV5-1 TGCGCCAGCAGCTTTTCCGGGACAGGGGGCTACAATGAGCAGTTCTTC CASSFSGTGGYNEQFF
TRBJ1-1 - TRBD1 TRBV29-1 TGCAGCGGAAGCAGGGGGTCCGGAACTGAAGCTTTCTTT CSGSRGSGTEAFF
TRBJ2-1 few TRBD2 TRBV3-1/TRBV3-2 TGTGCCAGCAGCCCCGGGACTAGTTATGTATTCTTC CASSPGTSYVFF
TRBJ2-7 - - TRBV7-9 TGTGCCAGCAGCTTAGGCTTGCGGGCTCGAAGTTACGAGCAGTACTTC CASSLGLRARSYEQYF
TRBJ2-2 - - TRBV5-1 TGCGCCAGCAGCGAGCCCGTCCTCACCGGGGAGCTGTTTTTT CASSEPVLTGELFF
TRBJ1-1 - - TRBV12-3/TRBV12-4 TGTGCCAGCAGGGGACAAGTGAACACTGAAGCTTTCTTT CASRGQVNTEAFF
TRBJ1-1 - TRBD1 TRBV6-4 TGTGCCAGCATCAGGGACAGGAACACTGAAGCTTTCTTT CASIRDRNTEAFF
TRBJ2-2 - TRBD1 TRBV30 TGTGCCTGTACGCCAGGGGGCTGGAACACCGGGGAGCTGTTTTTT CACTPGGWNTGELFF
TRBJ1-2 - TRBD1 TRBV29-1 TGCAGCGCCGACTCGGGACAGGGTCGTTTCGGCTACACCTTC CSADSGQGRFGYTF
TRBJ1-2 - - TRBV3-1/TRBV3-2 TGTGCCAGCAGCCAAGCGGGTGGCTACACCTTC CASSQAGGYTF
TRBJ2-1 - TRBD2 TRBV19 TGTGCCAGTAGTACCGGGACTAGCGTTAGTCAAAATGAGCAGTTCTTC CASSTGTSVSQNEQFF
TRBJ2-3 - - TRBV3-1/TRBV3-2 TGTGCCAGCAGCCAAGAGTTGCCGGGAGAGCTGACAGATACGCAGTATTTT CASSQELPGELTDTQYF